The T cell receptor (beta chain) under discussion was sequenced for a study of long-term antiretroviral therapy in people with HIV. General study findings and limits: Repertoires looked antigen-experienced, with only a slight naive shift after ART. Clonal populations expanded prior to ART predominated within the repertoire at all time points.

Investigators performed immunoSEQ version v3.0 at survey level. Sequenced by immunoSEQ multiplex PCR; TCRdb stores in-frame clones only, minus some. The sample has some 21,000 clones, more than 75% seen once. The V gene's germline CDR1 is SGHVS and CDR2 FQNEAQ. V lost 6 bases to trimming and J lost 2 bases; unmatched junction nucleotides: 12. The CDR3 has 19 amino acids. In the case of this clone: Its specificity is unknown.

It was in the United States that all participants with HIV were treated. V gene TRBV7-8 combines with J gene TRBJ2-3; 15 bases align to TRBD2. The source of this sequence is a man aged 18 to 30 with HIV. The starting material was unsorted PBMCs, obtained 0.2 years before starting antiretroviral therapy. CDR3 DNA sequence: TGTGCCAGCAGTTTATGGACTAGCGGGGGGGGTTCTGCCACAGATACGCAGTATTTT. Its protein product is CASSLWTSGGGSATDTQYF.